These 19 T cell receptor beta chains share one sample of origin, sequenced in a study of human T cells and chemical hapten exposure. Documented time point: patch test 1, 2 weeks after DPC sensitization. Sample treatment: therapeutic diphenylcyclopropenone sensitization with weekly scalp DPC. One entry per CDR3 protein, called by TCRdb with MiXCR from the RACE reads. The table lists 180,000 or so distinct CDR3 sequences, around 15% of them singletons. The sample here was whole blood, taken in connection with sensitization to the hapten diphenylcyclopropenone (DPC). These receptor sequences come from a woman between 25 and 40 years old with alopecia areata. Some clones in this sample may be carry-over from other donors' samples.

This clonotype was detected only a few times. The chain is built from TRBV10-3 and TRBJ2-1; D is ambiguous. CDR1 is ENHRY, CDR2 SYGVKD, per germline. The CDR3 is made up of 12 amino acids. V dropped 10 bases and J dropped 6 bases, with 13 bases sitting between them. DNA for the CDR3: TGTGCCAGTACCGGGCCTTTCAATGAGCAGTTCTTC. Amino acid sequence: CASTGPFNEQFF.

The J gene is TRBJ1-5, the V gene TRBV30, with unresolved D. The length of the CDR3 is 13 residues. The V and J ends lost 1 base and 3 bases respectively, with 7 bases between them. CDR1 is GTSNPN and CDR2 is SVGIG in the germline V gene (reference sequence). The CDR3 nucleotides are TGTGCCTGGAGTGCGGGGAACAATCAGCCCCAGCATTTT. Translating it yields CAWSAGNNQPQHF.

This clonotype was picked up a small number of times. V and J are TRBV7-3 and TRBJ2-7; D may be TRBD1 or TRBD2 (6 bases each). CDR3 length: 14 amino acids. Germline V gives CDR1 SGHTA, CDR2 FQGTGA. The V end lost 3 bases, the J end lost 4 bases, and 13 bases lay between the germline ends. The chain's CDR3 is CASSFLQGRYEQYF. CDR3 DNA sequence: TGTGCCAGCAGCTTTCTCCAGGGGAGGTACGAGCAGTACTTC. The variable domain in full, with the rest retrieved from reference TRBV7-3 and TRBJ2-7, is GAGVSQTPSNKVTEKGKYVELRCDPISGHTALYWYRQSLGQGPEFLIYFQGTGAADDSGLPNDRFFAVRPEGSVSTLKIQRTERGDSAVYLCASSFLQGRYEQYFGPGTRLTVT.

This clonotype was seen a handful of times. The chain has TRBV7-2 and TRBJ2-2; possibly TRBD2 for D (5 bases). This CDR3 spans 13 amino acids. Germline CDR1 is SGHTA and CDR2 is FQGNSA. The V gene lost 2 bases and the J gene lost 7 bases, with 8 bases spanning the gap. CDR3 DNA: TGTGCCAGCAGCTTAAATGACTACGGGGAGCTGTTTTTT. It is translated as CASSLNDYGELFF.

Only a few counts were recorded for this clonotype. The CDR3: CSVEEGGSELYEQYF. CDR3 nucleotides: TGCAGCGTTGAAGAGGGAGGGAGTGAACTTTACGAGCAGTACTTC. V and J are TRBV29-1 and TRBJ2-7; TRBD2 matches 7 bases. Germline CDR1 and CDR2: SQVTM and ANQGSEA. The CDR3 runs 15 residues. V lost 0 bases, J lost 4 bases, and 9 bases stayed unmatched.

This clonotype has a handful of counts. The J gene is TRBJ1-2, the V gene TRBV12-3 or TRBV12-4; tentatively, D is TRBD1 (5 bases). The V gene lost 2 bases and the J gene lost 7 bases, with 14 bases spanning the gap. This CDR3 has 14 residues. CDR3 DNA sequence: TGTGCCAGCAGTTTATCAGGGTTGGACCGTGGCTACACCTTC. It yields the protein CASSLSGLDRGYTF.

The chain is built from TRBV7-2 and TRBJ1-3, with D unresolved. The CDR3 is 17 residues long. V was clipped by 3 bases and J by 0 bases, with 15 bases between them. The germline CDR1 and CDR2 sequences are SGHTA and FQGNSA. The CDR3 DNA reads as TGTGCCAGCAGCTTTTTCGATCTGGGGTTCTCTGGAAACACCATATATTTT. This sequence encodes CASSFFDLGFSGNTIYF.

In this sample, this clonotype turned up many times. This chain links TRBV6-5 with TRBJ2-3, with unresolved D. Trimming removed 5 bases at V and 4 bases at J, with 7 bases between. CDR3 length equals 12 residues. Germline V CDR1 and CDR2: MNHEY, SVGAGI. The DNA for the CDR3 is TGTGCCAGCAGTCCTACTGCAGATACGCAGTATTTT. It codes for CASSPTADTQYF.

This chain links TRBV7-3 with TRBJ2-3; D ambiguous. V was clipped by 6 bases and J by 4 bases, with 14 bases between them. The CDR3 has 14 residues. The germline V gene encodes CDR1 SGHTA and CDR2 FQGTGA. The CDR3 region is CASRAPVAPDTQYF. In DNA form, the CDR3 reads TGTGCCAGCAGGGCTCCGGTGGCGCCAGATACGCAGTATTTT.

The chain joins TRBV4-1 to TRBJ2-7; D is ambiguous. The V end lost 1 base, the J end lost 0 bases, and 13 bases lay between the germline ends. The CDR3 is 16 residues long. Germline V gene sequence: CDR1 MGHRA, CDR2 YSYEKL. The CDR3 here is CASSQGVAFGSYEQYF. The CDR3 DNA follows: TGCGCCAGCAGCCAAGGTGTCGCCTTTGGCTCCTACGAGCAGTACTTC.

Ten or more counts support this clonotype. J is TRBJ1-5 and V is TRBV6-2 or TRBV6-3; 8 bases are shared with TRBD1. The CDR3 covers 19 residues. Germline loops: CDR1 MNHEY, CDR2 SVGEGT. Trimming took 4 bases from V and 4 from J; bases not matched to a gene: 18. Written as DNA, the CDR3 is TGTGCCAGCAGTTCGGTTATAGGACAGGGCACCAATCGGAATCAGCCCCAGCATTTT. Translation: CASSSVIGQGTNRNQPQHF.

V usage is TRBV7-9 and J usage is TRBJ2-7; TRBD1 agrees at 8 bases. CDR3 size: 14 residues. Germline CDR1 reads SEHNR; CDR2 reads FQNEAQ (reference sequence). J was trimmed by 5 bases and V by 6 bases; bases with no gene match: 9. The chain's CDR3 is CASSRDRRTDEQYF. The CDR3 DNA is TGTGCCAGCAGTCGGGACAGGAGGACCGACGAGCAGTACTTC.

This clonotype has more than one count but fewer than ten. The chain carries TRBV7-9 and TRBJ2-2; TRBD1 matches 11 bases. The CDR3 sequence is 16 residues long. The V segment lost 7 bases and the J segment 6 bases; nucleotides outside the gene matches: 10. Germline V gene lookup returns CDR1 SEHNR and CDR2 FQNEAQ (reference sequence). The chain's CDR3 is CASTPPGQGVSGELFF. DNA for the CDR3: TGTGCCAGCACCCCACCGGGACAGGGGGTGTCCGGGGAGCTGTTTTTT.

This clonotype was counted a few times. J is TRBJ1-2 and V is TRBV19, with TRBD1 matching over 9 bases. The CDR3 extends over 15 amino acids. V shed 6 bases and J 8 bases; nucleotides not matched to a gene: 13. Germline V lookup: CDR1 LNHDA, CDR2 SQIVND (reference sequence). The CDR3 loop reads CASSENWRTGDGYTF. The CDR3 DNA reads TGTGCCAGTAGCGAAAACTGGCGGACAGGGGACGGCTACACCTTC.

This clonotype showed up just a few times. The rearrangement links TRBV5-1 to TRBJ2-7; perhaps TRBD2 as D (7 bases). CDR3 length: 15 amino acids. CDR1 and CDR2 from the germline V gene are SGHRS and YFSETQ. Trimming shortened V by 0 bases and J by 5 bases, and 15 bases separated the two germline ends. CDR3: CASSLAGGPVDEQYF. The CDR3 DNA sequence: TGCGCCAGCAGCTTGGCCGGGGGGCCAGTCGACGAGCAGTACTTC.

This clonotype was counted between two and nine times. The chain couples TRBV7-6 to TRBJ1-1; a possible D gene is TRBD1 (5 bases). Looked up from germline, CDR1 is SGHVS and CDR2 is FNYEAQ. The CDR3 contains 16 residues. Trimming shortened V by 1 base and J by 3 bases, and 15 bases separated the two germline ends. The CDR3 sequence: CASSLVVGLLDTEAFF. The CDR3 nucleotides read TGTGCCAGCAGCTTAGTTGTGGGACTTCTGGACACTGAAGCTTTCTTT. Using reference TRBV7-6 and TRBJ1-1 for the parts outside the CDR3, the full variable domain is GAGVSQSPRYKVTKRGQDVALRCDPISGHVSLYWYRQALGQGPEFLTYFNYEAQQDKSGLPNDRFSAERPEGSISTLTIQRTEQRDSAMYRCASSLVVGLLDTEAFFGQGTRLTVV.

The chain couples TRBV12-3 or TRBV12-4 to TRBJ2-4; D is perhaps TRBD1 (5 bases). Trimming cost V 4 bases and J 1 base, with 11 bases left between them. The CDR3 runs 15 residues. In DNA form, the CDR3 reads TGTGCCAGCAGTTCATCAGGGTTGGCCAAAAACATTCAGTACTTC. Translation: CASSSSGLAKNIQYF.

This clonotype was counted once. The chain couples TRBV2 to TRBJ1-4, with D unresolved. Deletions cut 0 bases from V and 2 bases from J, with 10 bases between. The CDR3 spans 16 residues. Germline CDR1 and CDR2: SNHLY and FYNNEI. The CDR3 sequence is CASSEALSVTNEKLFF. The DNA of the CDR3 is TGTGCCAGCAGTGAAGCGCTTAGTGTCACTAATGAAAAACTGTTTTTT.

The V and J genes are TRBV7-9 and TRBJ2-5; 9 bases map to TRBD1. This CDR3 region has 13 residues. V lost 5 bases, J lost 4 bases, and 2 bases stayed unmatched. Germline-derived CDR1 and CDR2 are SEHNR and FQNEAQ (reference sequence). CDR3 region: CASSRTGAETQYF. The CDR3, as DNA: TGTGCCAGCAGCCGGACAGGGGCAGAGACCCAGTACTTC.